Sequencing of this T cell receptor beta chain was carried out in a study of T cell responses to AZD1222 COVID-19 vaccine. Repertoires were generated with immunoSEQ multiplex PCR, while TCRdb's copy carries only in-frame clones and drops some. This sample has tens of thousands of clones, with about four fifths found just once. The sample here was peripheral blood, taken on day 0 of AZD1222 vaccination. The clonotype comes from an adult in good health.

The CDR3 sequence is CASSLGGQGLGSGANVLTF. CDR3 nucleotides: TGCGCCAGCAGCTTGGGGGGACAGGGGCTAGGCTCTGGGGCCAACGTCCTGACTTTC. The rearrangement joins TRBV5-1 to TRBJ2-6; TRBD1 matches at 10 bases. The CDR3 runs 19 residues. The germline V gene encodes CDR1 SGHRS and CDR2 YFSETQ. The V gene end was trimmed by 0 bases and the J gene end by 0 bases; junction bases not matched to a gene: 6. Combining the CDR3 with reference TRBV5-1 and TRBJ2-6 gives the whole variable domain KAGVTQTPRYLIKTRGQQVTLSCSPISGHRSVSWYQQTPGQGLQFLFEYFSETQRNKGNFPGRFSGRQFSNSRSEMNVSTLELGDSALYLCASSLGGQGLGSGANVLTFGAGSRLTVL.